A single T cell receptor (beta chain) is shown here with its context. The antigen is undetermined. The junction differs from germline at one of its ends, possibly a read error. The germline V gene encodes CDR1 MNHEY and CDR2 SMNVEV (reference sequence). This CDR3 region has 15 residues. This sample is drawn from a study of T cell clones after liver transplantation. Turning to the study itself: Subjects received no induction therapy and standard immunosuppression until randomization at 12-24 months post-transplant. Study-wide points: A larger donor-reactive than third-party decline suggested partial antigen-specific deletion. Post-transplant, graft-donor-reactive CD4 TCRbeta sequences in blood dropped significantly in most of the 8 subjects.

Sequenced by immunoSEQ multiplex PCR; TCRdb stores in-frame clones only, minus some. The sample holds about 11,000 clones, 70% to 75% seen once. Thawed unstimulated PBMCs were FACS-sorted by CD3, CD4 and CD8 into two populations. Sequencing was performed on CD4+ T cells from blood, taken less than 33 months after liver transplant. This TCR was recovered from a human patient who received a liver transplant. Some T cells may have come from the graft donor. The chain couples TRBV27 to TRBJ2-1; maybe TRBD2 (7 bases). DNA of the CDR3: TGTGCCAGCATCATCGGGGGGCCCTCCTCCAATGAGCAGTTCTTC. Amino acid sequence: CASIIGGPSSNEQFF.